This entry lists 2 T cell receptor beta chains sequenced from one sample in a study of blood T cell repertoires in COVID-19. This table comes from immunoSEQ multiplex PCR, and its TCRdb copy is limited to in-frame clones, with some not included. The sample holds around 250,000 clones, roughly 82% seen once. The specimen was peripheral blood. All receptors come from an elderly man with acute or convalescent COVID-19.

This chain links TRBV9 with TRBJ2-1; 11 nucleotides align to TRBD2. This CDR3 contains 15 residues. Looked up from germline, CDR1 is SGDLS and CDR2 is YYNGEE. V shed 4 bases and J 7 bases; nucleotides not matched to a gene: 7. DNA of the CDR3: TGTGCCAGCAGCTCACCACTAGCGGGGGTAAATGAGCAGTTCTTC. Its protein is CASSSPLAGVNEQFF.

The rearrangement uses TRBV28 and TRBJ1-2; D call uncertain. Trimming removed 3 bases at V and 2 bases at J, with 10 bases between. This CDR3 is 14 amino acids long. CDR1 is MDHEN, CDR2 SYDVKM, per germline. The CDR3 DNA follows: TGTGCCAGCAGTTTGCTTGGAGGGAACTATGGCTACACCTTC. It translates to CASSLLGGNYGYTF.